Following are 16 T cell receptor beta chains from one sample sequenced in a study of blood T cell repertoires in COVID-19. This table comes from immunoSEQ multiplex PCR, and its TCRdb copy is limited to in-frame clones, with some not included. The sample lists a few hundred thousand clones; about 86% were seen once. Source material: peripheral blood. These receptors all come from a man younger than 35 with active or convalescent COVID-19.

This chain uses TRBV7-2 with TRBJ1-6; the match to TRBD1 covers 10 bases. The CDR3 sequence is 15 residues long. Trimming cost V 3 bases and J 6 bases; bases outside gene matches: 2. Per the germline V gene, CDR1 is SGHTA and CDR2 is FQGNSA. The chain's CDR3 is CASSFRDRGNSPLHF. CDR3 coding DNA: TGTGCCAGCAGCTTCCGGGACAGGGGTAATTCACCCCTCCACTTT.

The chain links TRBV3-1 (or the pseudogene TRBV3-2) to TRBJ1-2, with 10 bases aligning to TRBD1. The germline CDR1 and CDR2 sequences are LGHDT and YNNKEL (reference sequence). The CDR3 totals 16 residues. V was clipped by 4 bases and J by 7 bases; unmatched bases: 12. The CDR3 DNA is TGTGCCAGCAGCCCGATACAGACAGGGGGCGTTGGTGGCTACACCTTC. Protein product: CASSPIQTGGVGGYTF.

The chain carries TRBV15 and TRBJ2-1; 9 bases line up with TRBD2. V lost 3 bases, J lost 9 bases, and 15 bases stayed unmatched. This CDR3 has 17 amino acids. The V gene's germline CDR1 is LNHNV and CDR2 YYDKDF (reference sequence). CDR3 DNA: TGTGCCACCAGCAGTACCCTGACAGCGGGAGGAAAGCGTGAGCAGTTCTTC. Translation gives CATSSTLTAGGKREQFF.

This chain connects TRBV6-6 to TRBJ1-2; D perhaps matches TRBD1 (5 bases). Germline-derived CDR1 and CDR2 are MNHNY and SVGAGI (reference sequence). The CDR3 loop spans 13 amino acids. The V end lost 5 bases, the J end lost 3 bases, and 10 bases lay between the germline ends. CDR3 sequence (DNA): TGTGCCAGCAGTGGCGACAGACACTATGGCTACACCTTC. Residues: CASSGDRHYGYTF.

The chain recombines TRBV10-1 with TRBJ2-5; 10 bases are a match to TRBD2. The CDR3 is 15 residues long. Germline CDR1 reads WNHNN; CDR2 reads SYGVQD (reference sequence). Unmatched junction bases numbered 7, after V lost 6 bases and J lost 3 bases. The CDR3 nucleotides are TGCGCCAGCAGCGCCACCGGGACTAGCGAAGAGACCCAGTACTTC. Protein product: CASSATGTSEETQYF.

The CDR3: CASSSTGLGESDTQYF. In DNA form, the CDR3 reads TGTGCCAGCAGCTCGACGGGACTAGGTGAATCAGATACGCAGTATTTT. V and J are TRBV13 and TRBJ2-3; 8 bases match TRBD2. The CDR3 consists of 16 residues. Germline loops: CDR1 PRHDT, CDR2 FYEKMQ (reference sequence). With V trimmed by 4 bases and J by 4 bases, 10 bases remained unmatched.

This chain uses TRBV7-3 with TRBJ2-7; 9 bases match TRBD2. Trimming removed 1 base from V and 3 bases from J; junction bases left unmatched: 1. Per the germline V gene, CDR1 is SGHTA and CDR2 is FQGTGA. The CDR3 sequence is 14 residues long. CDR3 in amino acids: CASSLSGGDYEQYF. The CDR3, as DNA: TGTGCCAGCAGCTTAAGCGGGGGGGACTACGAGCAGTACTTC.

The chain uses TRBV5-1 and TRBJ2-4; no clear D gene. V was trimmed by 4 bases and J by 5 bases, leaving 10 bases between them. Germline loops: CDR1 SGHRS, CDR2 YFSETQ. This CDR3 is built from 13 residues. The DNA for the CDR3 is TGCGCCAGCAGCATCGGGTCCCAAAACATTCAGTACTTC. As protein: CASSIGSQNIQYF.

Here the CDR3 reads CASSLERELTGELFF. In nucleotides, the CDR3 is TGCGCCAGCAGCTTGGAACGGGAGCTCACCGGGGAGCTGTTTTTT. The rearrangement joins TRBV5-1 to TRBJ2-2; D is perhaps TRBD2 (6 bases). Trimming left V 0 bases short and J 4 bases short, with 10 bases between. Germline-derived CDR1 and CDR2 are SGHRS and YFSETQ. The CDR3 has 15 residues.

This chain links TRBV7-3 with TRBJ2-3; 8 bases are shared with TRBD1. CDR3 size: 13 residues. Germline lookup yields CDR1 SGHTA and CDR2 FQGTGA. J lost 5 bases, V lost 5 bases, and 3 bases had no gene match. CDR3 DNA: TGTGCCAGCAGCCAGGGGGCCAAAGATACGCAGTATTTT. Translating gives CASSQGAKDTQYF.

V gene TRBV5-8 combines with J gene TRBJ2-7; D possibly corresponds to TRBD2 (6 bases). Trimming cost V 2 bases and J 3 bases, with 12 bases left between them. This CDR3 has 14 amino acids. Germline V gene data show CDR1 as SGHTS and CDR2 as YDEGEE. This CDR3 reads CASSLSGSFYEQYF. Here the CDR3 DNA reads TGTGCCAGCAGCTTATCCGGGAGCTTCTACGAGCAGTACTTC. The complete variable domain, with remaining parts taken from reference TRBV5-8 and TRBJ2-7, reads EAGVTQSPTHLIKTRGQQATLRCSPISGHTSVYWYQQALGLGLQFLLWYDEGEERNRGNFPPRFSGRQFPNYSSELNVNALELEDSALYLCASSLSGSFYEQYFGPGTRLTVT.

A single count supports this clone. The CDR3 is CASTVGGGEYNEQFF. The CDR3, as DNA: TGTGCCAGCACCGTTGGCGGGGGCGAGTATAATGAGCAGTTCTTC. This chain links TRBV28 with TRBJ2-1, with D maybe TRBD2 (7 bases). The V gene's germline CDR1 is MDHEN and CDR2 SYDVKM. The CDR3 loop spans 15 amino acids. V shed 7 bases and J shed 7 bases, with 20 bases lying between them.

On this clone: A read error may account for a junction end that differs from germline. V gene TRBV5-5 combines with J gene TRBJ1-4; D might be TRBD1 (5 bases). The CDR3 runs to 15 residues. The germline V gene encodes CDR1 SGHKS and CDR2 YYEKEE (reference sequence). The CDR3 loop is CASSLIRGTSEKLFF. In DNA, the CDR3 is TGTGCCAGCAGCTTGATCCGGGGGACTAGTGAAAAACTGTTTTTT. Together with reference TRBV5-5 and TRBJ1-4, the CDR3 gives the full variable domain: DAGVTQSPTHLIKTRGQQVTLRCSPISGHKSVSWYQQVLGQGPQFIFQYYEKEERGRGNFPDRFSARQFPNYSSELNVNALLLGDSALYLCASSLIRGTSEKLFFGSGTQLSVL.

The V call is TRBV7-6, the J call TRBJ2-5; the D gene is possibly TRBD2 (7 bases). Germline loops: CDR1 SGHVS, CDR2 FNYEAQ. This CDR3 is 16 amino acids long. V was clipped by 2 bases and J by 5 bases, with 18 bases between them. CDR3 bases: TGTGCCAGCAGCTTATTAGGTGGGGGGGGCCACGAGACCCAGTACTTC. Its translation is CASSLLGGGGHETQYF.

This clone has only a few counts. The V call is TRBV6-5, the J call TRBJ2-7; D is unclear. The length of the CDR3 is 14 residues. Trimming removed 0 bases from V and 3 bases from J, with 9 bases in between. CDR1 is MNHEY, CDR2 SVGAGI, per germline. CDR3 protein: CASSYSVQRYEQYF. Written as DNA, the CDR3 is TGTGCCAGCAGTTACTCGGTTCAGCGCTACGAGCAGTACTTC.

The chain couples TRBV7-2 to TRBJ1-1; 7 nucleotides line up with TRBD1. CDR3 length: 13 amino acids. CDR1 SGHTA and CDR2 FQGNSA come from the germline V gene. With V trimmed by 6 bases and J by 1 base, 2 bases remained unmatched. Here the CDR3 DNA reads TGTGCCAGCAGTTGGGACAGGAACACTGAAGCTTTCTTT. It codes for CASSWDRNTEAFF.